These 8 T cell receptor beta chains were all obtained from the same sample, sequenced in a study of CD8 T cells in ankylosing spondylitis. TCRdb independently ran MiXCR on the 5' RACE reads; one entry per CDR3 protein. This sample has around 130,000 distinct CDR3 sequences, with over 15% found just once. Their specific antigens are unknown. General observations from the study: Ankylosing spondylitis blood appeared to be characterized by a TCR beta motif of roughly eight highly homologous variants.

The material sequenced was blood, either unsorted or a sorted T cell fraction (not recorded which). The receptors shown here come from a male donor with ankylosing spondylitis.

The chain couples TRBV6-1 to TRBJ2-7, with 8 bases that match TRBD2. The germline CDR1 and CDR2 sequences are MNHNS and SASEGT. CDR3 size: 18 residues. The junction had 18 bases not matched to a gene; V was cut back by 2 bases and J by 6 bases. The CDR3 nucleotides are TGTGCCAGCAGTGAACAAAATTCGGTTAGCGGGATGGATGGCGAGCAGTACTTC. Protein: CASSEQNSVSGMDGEQYF.

J is TRBJ2-7 and V is TRBV5-1, with 9 bases identical to TRBD2. With V trimmed by 0 bases and J by 3 bases, 10 bases remained unmatched. This CDR3 spans 17 amino acids. Germline V gene lookup returns CDR1 SGHRS and CDR2 YFSETQ. Here the CDR3 DNA reads TGCGCCAGCAGCTTGGCCCCCGATCCTAGCGGGATCTACGAGCAGTACTTC. As protein: CASSLAPDPSGIYEQYF. The whole variable domain, filled in from reference TRBV5-1 and TRBJ2-7, reads KAGVTQTPRYLIKTRGQQVTLSCSPISGHRSVSWYQQTPGQGLQFLFEYFSETQRNKGNFPGRFSGRQFSNSRSEMNVSTLELGDSALYLCASSLAPDPSGIYEQYFGPGTRLTVT.

This clonotype was seen a few times. The chain combines TRBV6-1 with TRBJ2-7; D call uncertain. Per germline, CDR1 MNHNS and CDR2 SASEGT. V dropped 3 bases and J dropped 3 bases, with 15 bases sitting between them. The CDR3 runs to 15 residues. In nucleotides, the CDR3 is TGTGCCAGCAGTGATGGGCGGAGAACCGTCTACGAGCAGTACTTC. Protein sequence: CASSDGRRTVYEQYF.

A note on this clonotype: This could be a read error, since a much larger clone is one nucleotide away. V is TRBV25-1 and J is TRBJ2-4; 10 bases are shared with TRBD1. The germline V gene has CDR1 MGHDK and CDR2 SYGVNS. The CDR3 runs 17 residues. J lost 2 bases, V lost 5 bases, and 9 bases had no gene match. CDR3 sequence (DNA): TGTGCCAGCAGTAAGTCCGGGACAGGGGTTACCAAAAACATTCAGTACTTC. Encoded protein: CASSKSGTGVTKNIQYF.

The table lists this clonotype with a few counts. V is TRBV15 and J is TRBJ2-7; 7 bases are a match to TRBD1. The V segment lost 4 bases and the J segment 7 bases; nucleotides outside the gene matches: 10. This CDR3 comprises 14 residues. CDR1 and CDR2 from the germline V gene are LNHNV and YYDKDF (reference sequence). CDR3 in amino acids: CATSIGQDGAEQYF. The CDR3 nucleotides are TGTGCCACCAGCATCGGACAGGATGGGGCAGAGCAGTACTTC.

This clonotype was counted ten times or more. The CDR3 DNA is TGTGCCAGCAGCAAAGCGGAATCCCGACAGCACAATCAGCCCCAGCATTTT. Translating it yields CASSKAESRQHNQPQHF. The J gene is TRBJ1-5, the V gene TRBV21-1; TRBD1, the table's D call, was not compared with the DNA. TRBV21-1 is deemed a pseudogene. This CDR3 has 17 amino acids.

This clonotype was seen only a few times. V usage is TRBV29-1 and J usage is TRBJ2-1; 9 bases are shared with TRBD2. The CDR3 totals 16 residues. Germline V CDR1 and CDR2: SQVTM, ANQGSEA. The CDR3 sequence is CSSGGSGGSSYNEQFF. DNA of the CDR3: TGCAGTTCAGGGGGTAGCGGGGGAAGCTCCTACAATGAGCAGTTCTTC.

This clonotype has ten or more counts. V usage is TRBV4-2 and J usage is TRBJ1-3; unclear D gene. Germline V gives CDR1 LGHNA, CDR2 YNFKEQ. The V and J ends lost 0 bases and 7 bases respectively, with 13 bases between them. The CDR3 is 15 residues long. CDR3 loop: CASSQDSRLGNTIYF. DNA for the CDR3: TGTGCCAGCAGCCAAGATTCGAGGCTGGGGAACACCATATATTTT.